The 21 T cell receptor beta chains given below trace back to one sample, sequenced in a study of shared clonotypes between healthy human individuals. CD45RO-negative cells were positively selected for CCR7, leaving out terminally differentiated effector memory CD45RA+ cells. Sequenced by immunoSEQ multiplex PCR; TCRdb stores in-frame clones only, minus some. The sample includes around 560,000 clones, approximately 95% seen only once; the top ten take about 0.11%. The sequenced sample was naive CD8+ T cells sorted from blood. The receptors shown here come from a woman aged 25-40 years in good health.

J is TRBJ2-7 and V is TRBV5-6; D is tentatively TRBD1 or TRBD2 (5 bases each). Trimming pared 3 bases from V and 3 bases from J, leaving 13 bases between. Germline assignment: CDR1 SGHDT and CDR2 YYEEEE. This CDR3 comprises 14 residues. CDR3 in DNA: TGTGCCAGCAGCTACACGAGGGACGACTACGAGCAGTACTTC. Translated, it gives CASSYTRDDYEQYF.

This chain uses TRBV19 with TRBJ2-7; D unclear. The V gene's germline CDR1 is LNHDA and CDR2 SQIVND (reference sequence). The CDR3 totals 13 residues. V was trimmed by 3 bases and J by 3 bases, leaving 9 bases between them. CDR3 DNA: TGTGCCAGTAGTATCGGGCTAAACTACGAGCAGTACTTC. Encoded protein: CASSIGLNYEQYF.

The chain uses TRBV4-2 and TRBJ2-1; D remains unclear. V lost 0 bases and J 0 bases, leaving 12 bases between the germline ends. CDR3 length: 17 amino acids. Per the germline V gene, CDR1 is LGHNA and CDR2 is YNFKEQ. The chain's CDR3 is CASSQDFGGSSYNEQFF. The CDR3, as DNA: TGTGCCAGCAGCCAAGATTTCGGCGGAAGCTCCTACAATGAGCAGTTCTTC.

The V and J genes are TRBV28 and TRBJ2-3, with D unclear. The CDR3 covers 14 residues. Per the germline V gene, CDR1 is MDHEN and CDR2 is SYDVKM. Trimming removed 3 bases at V and 0 bases at J, with 7 bases between. The CDR3: CASSFAVSTDTQYF. Here the CDR3 DNA reads TGTGCCAGCAGTTTTGCAGTTAGCACAGATACGCAGTATTTT.

Points on this clone: Different DNA sequences within this sample yield the same CDR3. The chain carries TRBV9 and TRBJ2-1, with TRBD2 identical over 10 bases. The CDR3 has 16 residues. The junction had 4 bases not matched to a gene; V was cut back by 0 bases and J by 4 bases. Per the germline V gene, CDR1 is SGDLS and CDR2 is YYNGEE. The CDR3 protein is CASSVGLAGVYNEQFF. In nucleotides, the CDR3 is TGTGCCAGCAGCGTAGGTCTAGCGGGAGTATACAATGAGCAGTTCTTC.

Comments on this clone: Other DNA sequences in this specimen translate into the identical CDR3. CDR3 region: CASSLGQGSYEQYF. The CDR3 DNA sequence: TGTGCCAGCAGCTTGGGACAGGGGTCCTACGAGCAGTACTTC. This chain joins TRBV5-4 and TRBJ2-7, with 8 bases aligning to TRBD1. The junction had 0 bases not matched to a gene; V was cut back by 0 bases and J by 1 base. The germline gives CDR1 SGHNT, CDR2 YYREEE (reference sequence). The CDR3 extends over 14 amino acids.

J is TRBJ1-3 and V is TRBV5-4, with D unresolved. There are 16 residues in the CDR3. The germline gives CDR1 SGHNT, CDR2 YYREEE (reference sequence). Deletions cut 2 bases from V and 1 base from J, with 13 bases between. CDR3 DNA: TGTGCCAGCAGCTTTACACAGCTTACTTCTGGAAACACCATATATTTT. Its translation: CASSFTQLTSGNTIYF.

The genes are TRBV4-1 and TRBJ2-1; D remains ambiguous. CDR1 is MGHRA and CDR2 is YSYEKL in the germline V gene. CDR3 length: 16 residues. Trimming stripped 4 bases from V and 3 bases from J, with 16 bases between. CDR3 DNA sequence: TGCGCCAGCAGCCTCCTTACGAATCTAGACTACAATGAGCAGTTCTTC. Amino acids: CASSLLTNLDYNEQFF.

The rearrangement joins TRBV28 to TRBJ2-1; 11 bases match TRBD1. Germline CDR1 and CDR2: MDHEN and SYDVKM. V lost 3 bases and J lost 12; bases outside the gene matches: 13. The CDR3 extends over 16 amino acids. The CDR3 DNA is TGTGCCAGCAGTTTTGAGGGGACAGGGGGTTGGGGACGGCAGTTCTTC. Its translation is CASSFEGTGGWGRQFF.

The gene calls are TRBV7-2 and TRBJ2-3; possibly TRBD2 for D (5 bases). Germline loops: CDR1 SGHTA, CDR2 FQGNSA. V gave up 5 bases and J gave up 1 base, with 10 bases separating them. The CDR3 totals 14 residues. CDR3 DNA sequence: TGTGCCAGCAGCACCTGGACTCGCACAGATACGCAGTATTTT. This translates into CASSTWTRTDTQYF.

CDR3 sequence (DNA): TGTGCCAGCAGCGGAATGGAGGAGCTGTTTTTT. Protein product: CASSGMEELFF. This chain links TRBV9 with TRBJ2-2; unclear D gene. The CDR3 totals 11 residues. Between the trimmed V and J ends, which lost 3 bases and 10 bases, there was a span of 7 bases. The V gene's germline CDR1 is SGDLS and CDR2 YYNGEE. The complete variable domain, with remaining parts taken from reference TRBV9 and TRBJ2-2, reads DSGVTQTPKHLITATGQRVTLRCSPRSGDLSVYWYQQSLDQGLQFLIQYYNGEERAKGNILERFSAQQFPDLHSELNLSSLELGDSALYFCASSGMEELFFGEGSRLTVL.

The chain has TRBV4-1 and TRBJ1-2; D might be TRBD1 (5 bases). The CDR3 is 13 residues long. CDR1 and CDR2 (germline): MGHRA, YSYEKL. V gave up 2 bases and J gave up 6 bases, with 10 bases separating them. The CDR3 here is CASSQLRGDGYTF. The CDR3 DNA reads as TGCGCCAGCAGCCAACTGAGGGGCGATGGCTACACCTTC.

This clone was counted a single time. V and J are TRBV28 and TRBJ2-7; 9 bases match TRBD2. This CDR3 contains 14 residues. J lost 4 bases, V lost 3 bases, and 4 bases had no gene match. Germline CDR1 MDHEN, CDR2 SYDVKM. CDR3 residues: CASSFGAGGYEQYF. The CDR3 nucleotides are TGTGCCAGCAGTTTCGGGGCGGGAGGGTACGAGCAGTACTTC. The variable domain in full, with the rest retrieved from reference TRBV28 and TRBJ2-7, is DVKVTQSSRYLVKRTGEKVFLECVQDMDHENMFWYRQDPGLGLRLIYFSYDVKMKEKGDIPEGYSVSREKKERFSLILESASTNQTSMYLCASSFGAGGYEQYFGPGTRLTVT.

This chain connects TRBV27 to TRBJ1-1; 11 bases fit TRBD1. Germline-derived CDR1 and CDR2 are MNHEY and SMNVEV (reference sequence). The ends lost 3 bases at V and 10 bases at J; junction bases unmatched: 7. CDR3 length: 14 residues. The CDR3 nucleotides read TGTGCCAGCAGTTTGGGACAGGGGGGTATCGGAGCTTTCTTT. Translated, it gives CASSLGQGGIGAFF.

About this clone itself: Other nucleotide sequences from this sample produce the same CDR3. This chain joins TRBV5-4 and TRBJ1-1, with a weak D call TRBD1 (5 bases). This CDR3 comprises 12 residues. V lost 2 bases, J lost 5 bases, and 7 bases lay in between. CDR1 is SGHNT, CDR2 YYREEE, per germline (reference sequence). The CDR3: CASSFGGTEAFF. The CDR3 DNA is TGTGCCAGCAGCTTTGGGGGGACTGAAGCTTTCTTT. Complete variable domain (other parts from reference TRBV5-4 and TRBJ1-1): ETGVTQSPTHLIKTRGQQVTLRCSSQSGHNTVSWYQQALGQGPQFIFQYYREEENGRGNFPPRFSGLQFPNYSSELNVNALELDDSALYLCASSFGGTEAFFGQGTRLTVV.

This clone was observed a single time. The CDR3 DNA is TGTGCCAGCAGCGAGACACTTATCGGCGAGCAGTACTTC. It translates to CASSETLIGEQYF. This chain connects TRBV9 to TRBJ2-7; no reliable D call. Trimming took 3 bases from V and 6 from J, leaving 13 bases between them. Germline V lookup: CDR1 SGDLS, CDR2 YYNGEE. The CDR3 totals 13 residues. Full variable domain (outside the CDR3, taken from reference TRBV9 and TRBJ2-7): DSGVTQTPKHLITATGQRVTLRCSPRSGDLSVYWYQQSLDQGLQFLIQYYNGEERAKGNILERFSAQQFPDLHSELNLSSLELGDSALYFCASSETLIGEQYFGPGTRLTVT.

This chain's CDR3 is CASSTLAESSYEQYF. The CDR3 DNA sequence: TGTGCCAGCAGTACTCTAGCGGAAAGCTCCTACGAGCAGTACTTC. The chain joins TRBV6-4 to TRBJ2-7; TRBD2 matches 7 bases. Per germline, CDR1 MRHNA and CDR2 SNTAGT. This CDR3 has 15 residues. The V and J ends lost 5 bases and 0 bases, in that order; junction bases with no gene match: 7.

The V call is TRBV4-1, the J call TRBJ2-2; 8 nucleotides match TRBD1. The germline V gene encodes CDR1 MGHRA and CDR2 YSYEKL. The CDR3 length is 16 residues. Trimming took 3 bases from V and 1 from J; bases not matched to a gene: 4. The CDR3 here is CASSQFGTGNTGELFF. The CDR3 bases are TGCGCCAGCAGCCAGTTCGGGACAGGGAACACCGGGGAGCTGTTTTTT.

This chain connects TRBV6-1 to TRBJ1-3, with D perhaps matching TRBD1 (5 bases). Germline lookup yields CDR1 MNHNS and CDR2 SASEGT. The CDR3 is 14 amino acids. V was trimmed by 6 bases and J by 0 bases, leaving 9 bases between them. The CDR3, as DNA: TGTGCCAGCAGCCTCGGGGGCTCTGGAAACACCATATATTTT. Residues: CASSLGGSGNTIYF.

The V call is TRBV28, the J call TRBJ2-5; weak D call: TRBD2 (6 bases). The DNA end is a closer match to TRBJ2-7, so the J assignment may be wrong. Looked up from germline, CDR1 is MDHEN and CDR2 is SYDVKM. This CDR3 is 15 amino acids long. CDR3 bases: TGTGCCAGCAGTTTAGGAGGGACGGTAAACTACGAGCAGTACTTC. Residues: CASSLGGTVNYEQYF.

This clone was detected a few times. The sample has other DNA sequences that encode this CDR3 too. The chain recombines TRBV5-4 with TRBJ2-7; no definite D call. Germline V CDR1 and CDR2: SGHNT, YYREEE (reference sequence). The CDR3 runs to 11 residues. The V gene lost 4 bases and the J gene lost 6 bases, with 8 bases spanning the gap. In DNA, the CDR3 is TGTGCCAGCAGCACCGTGGGCGAGCAGTACTTC. It yields the protein CASSTVGEQYF. The full variable domain, completed using reference TRBV5-4 and TRBJ2-7, is ETGVTQSPTHLIKTRGQQVTLRCSSQSGHNTVSWYQQALGQGPQFIFQYYREEENGRGNFPPRFSGLQFPNYSSELNVNALELDDSALYLCASSTVGEQYFGPGTRLTVT.